The sequence of this T cell receptor beta chain was determined in a study of blood T cells in healthy people across ages. Whole-study results and caveats: More naive CD4+ cells and higher diversity were found in long-lived than in aged donors.

The CDR3 sequence is 15 residues long. V was trimmed by 5 bases and J by 4 bases, leaving 15 bases between them. Sample-barcoded 5' priming and a J-beta primer mix drove a second PCR of about 7 to 11 cycles. TCRdb processed the 5' RACE reads anew with MiXCR; each CDR3 protein has one entry. The sample contains a few hundred thousand distinct CDR3 sequences, roughly half of which appear only once. A remark on this clonotype: The antigen remains unidentified.

Sequences were obtained from blood. The chain uses TRBV12-3 or TRBV12-4 and TRBJ2-1; D remains ambiguous. This receptor was obtained from a man in his sixties in good health. In nucleotides, the CDR3 is TGTGCCAGCAGTCCTTCTTTTGGGTCTTACAATGAGCAGTTCTTC. Its protein product is CASSPSFGSYNEQFF.